This entry lists 23 T cell receptor beta chains sequenced from one sample in a study of T cell repertoires in cytomegalovirus infection. Their cognate antigens are unknown. MiXCR was run by TCRdb on the reads, yielding one entry per CDR3 protein. The sample lists about 830,000 distinct CDR3 sequences; over 25% were seen once. Source: cultured CD8+ T cells from PBMCs, taken from culture after CMV antigen stimulation. The source of these receptors is a human donor in good health (CMV status not recorded). Some clones in this sample may be carry-over from other donors' samples.

The chain couples TRBV7-6 to TRBJ2-2; D is undetermined. The CDR3 contains 15 residues. With 8 bases removed from V and 5 bases from J, the gap between germline ends came to 18 bases. Germline V lookup: CDR1 SGHVS, CDR2 FNYEAQ. CDR3 protein: CASQEYRIDTGELFF. In nucleotides, the CDR3 is TGTGCCAGCCAGGAGTACAGAATAGATACCGGGGAGCTGTTTTTT. The variable domain in full, with the rest retrieved from reference TRBV7-6 and TRBJ2-2, is GAGVSQSPRYKVTKRGQDVALRCDPISGHVSLYWYRQALGQGPEFLTYFNYEAQQDKSGLPNDRFSAERPEGSISTLTIQRTEQRDSAMYRCASQEYRIDTGELFFGEGSRLTVL.

In its sample, this clonotype was seen many times. The chain uses TRBV9 and TRBJ2-7; the D gene is possibly TRBD1 (5 bases). The CDR3 is 14 residues long. Germline V gene lookup returns CDR1 SGDLS and CDR2 YYNGEE. V was trimmed by 4 bases and J by 2 bases, leaving 13 bases between them. CDR3 nucleotides: TGTGCCAGCAGCCCCGAAGGGGAACCCTACGAGCAGTACGTC. This gives the protein CASSPEGEPYEQYV.

Written as DNA, the CDR3 is TGTGCCAGCAGCCACTTGTTCTGGGACCCGGAGAAACTGTTTTTT. Translated: CASSHLFWDPEKLFF. The rearrangement links TRBV7-4 to TRBJ1-4, with D possibly TRBD1 on 5 matching bases. The V and J ends lost 5 bases and 11 bases respectively, with 21 bases between them. CDR1 SGHVT and CDR2 SQSDAQ come from the germline V gene. The CDR3 extends over 15 amino acids.

This clonotype was picked up a small number of times. The V call is TRBV12-3 or TRBV12-4, the J call TRBJ2-1; 7 bases are a match to TRBD1. There are 14 residues in the CDR3. The V segment lost 4 bases and the J segment 8 bases; nucleotides outside the gene matches: 8. CDR3 sequence reads: CASSYLTGIDEQFF. In DNA, the CDR3 is TGTGCCAGCAGTTACCTGACAGGGATTGATGAGCAGTTCTTC.

The genes are TRBV18 and TRBJ2-3; D possibly uses TRBD1 or TRBD2 (6 bases each). Trimming stripped 3 bases from V and 2 bases from J, with 12 bases between. This CDR3 has 15 amino acids. The germline V gene has CDR1 KGHSH and CDR2 LQKENI. This chain's CDR3 is CASSPGGGPTDTQYF. The CDR3 DNA sequence: TGTGCCAGCTCACCTGGAGGGGGACCCACAGATACGCAGTATTTT.

This chain joins TRBV7-2 and TRBJ2-3, with D perhaps given as TRBD1 or TRBD2 (5 bases each). With 1 base removed from V and 2 bases from J, the gap between germline ends came to 13 bases. In germline, CDR1 is SGHTA, CDR2 FQGNSA. This CDR3 has 16 amino acids. CDR3: CASSLVSGTDTDTQYF. CDR3 DNA: TGTGCCAGCAGCTTAGTTTCAGGGACCGACACAGATACGCAGTATTTT.

This clonotype was recorded a few times. Here the CDR3 reads CASSHWNRVNTEAFF. In DNA, the CDR3 is TGTGCCAGCAGCCACTGGAATAGGGTGAACACTGAAGCTTTCTTT. V usage is TRBV4-2 and J usage is TRBJ1-1; D ambiguous. The CDR3 consists of 15 residues. V was clipped by 3 bases and J by 0 bases, with 11 bases between them. Per germline, CDR1 LGHNA and CDR2 YNFKEQ.

This clonotype was seen once. Given a much more abundant clone one base away, this may be a read error. The chain recombines TRBV7-9 with TRBJ1-2; TRBD1 matches at 8 bases. Germline-derived CDR1 and CDR2 are SEHNR and FQNEAQ (reference sequence). The junction had 3 bases not matched to a gene; V was cut back by 5 bases and J by 4 bases. CDR3 length: 13 residues. In nucleotides, the CDR3 is TGTGCCAGCAGCCCAGGGGGCCCCTATGGCTACACCTTC. Its protein product is CASSPGGPYGYTF.

The chain joins TRBV6-2 or TRBV6-3 to TRBJ1-2; no definite D call. The CDR3 totals 12 residues. Trimming cost V 5 bases and J 3 bases, with 7 bases left between them. Germline V gene data show CDR1 as MNHEY and CDR2 as SVGEGT. CDR3 sequence reads: CASSTSDYGYTF. CDR3 coding DNA: TGTGCCAGCAGTACCTCGGACTATGGCTACACCTTC.

The CDR3 DNA follows: TGTGCCAGTAGTATCCTCGGGGCTAGCGGGGGTGGCGGGGAGCTGTTTTTT. Protein product: CASSILGASGGGGELFF. This chain connects TRBV19 to TRBJ2-2, with TRBD2 identical over 10 bases. With 3 bases clipped from V and 7 bases from J, the junction kept 11 bases outside the gene matches. The germline V gene encodes CDR1 LNHDA and CDR2 SQIVND (reference sequence). There are 17 residues in the CDR3.

This clonotype was found a few times. The chain uses TRBV24-1 and TRBJ2-6, with unresolved D. The CDR3 runs to 20 residues. Germline V CDR1 and CDR2: KGHDR, SFDVKD. Trimming cost V 1 base and J 2 bases, with 20 bases left between them. The CDR3 DNA sequence: TGTGCCACCAGTGATTTATGCCTCTGGACCGCATGCCCTGGGGCCAACGTCCTGACTTTC. Translating it yields CATSDLCLWTACPGANVLTF.

In its sample, this clonotype was seen a few times. The chain joins TRBV19 to TRBJ2-6; D not resolved. Germline V gene lookup returns CDR1 LNHDA and CDR2 SQIVND (reference sequence). CDR3 size: 13 residues. The germline V and J ends were trimmed by 8 bases and 0 bases, with 5 bases remaining between them. The CDR3 region is CASGISGANVLTF. CDR3 nucleotides: TGTGCCAGTGGGATCTCTGGGGCCAACGTCCTGACTTTC.

This clonotype has a handful of counts. Here the CDR3 DNA reads TGTGCCAGCAGTGATTCATTACGACAGGGGGCTAATGAAAAACTGTTTTTT. It is translated as CASSDSLRQGANEKLFF. V is TRBV6-1 and J is TRBJ1-4, with 9 bases fitting TRBD1. The germline V gene has CDR1 MNHNS and CDR2 SASEGT. CDR3 size: 17 residues. J gave up 3 bases and V 3 bases, and 8 bases lay outside the gene matches.

The chain uses TRBV20-1 and TRBJ2-1; 8 positions agree with TRBD2. The CDR3 totals 16 residues. The germline CDR1 and CDR2 sequences are DFQATT and SNEGSKA (reference sequence). With 0 bases clipped from V and 3 bases from J, the junction kept 7 bases outside the gene matches. The CDR3 sequence: CSARDPTSAGYNEQFF. As DNA, the CDR3 is TGCAGTGCTAGAGACCCGACTAGCGCTGGCTACAATGAGCAGTTCTTC.

This clonotype was seen repeatedly, ten times or more. V usage is TRBV15 and J usage is TRBJ2-3, with 9 bases matching TRBD2. Trimming took 5 bases from V and 2 from J; bases not matched to a gene: 5. The CDR3 consists of 15 residues. Germline V gene sequence: CDR1 LNHNV, CDR2 YYDKDF (reference sequence). CDR3 sequence: CATSYQRGVTDTQYF. The CDR3 coding sequence is TGTGCCACCAGCTATCAGCGGGGGGTCACAGATACGCAGTATTTT.

This clonotype turned up a few times. CDR3 in amino acids: CASGSARKDTQYF. The CDR3 region has the DNA TGTGCCAGCGGCTCCGCCCGCAAAGATACGCAGTATTTT. The rearrangement links TRBV28 to TRBJ2-3, with unresolved D. From germline, CDR1 is MDHEN and CDR2 SYDVKM. This CDR3 is built from 13 residues. Trimming took off 8 bases at V and 5 bases at J, with 14 bases between the two ends.

This clonotype was observed a handful of times. V gene TRBV11-2 combines with J gene TRBJ2-1; the D gene could be TRBD1 or TRBD2 (6 bases each). Trimming left V 0 bases short and J 5 bases short, with 14 bases between. The germline V gene has CDR1 SGHAT and CDR2 FQNNGV. The CDR3 spans 16 residues. In DNA form, the CDR3 reads TGTGCCAGCAGCTTAGAGTACGGGGGCCCAAACAATGAGCAGTTCTTC. The encoded protein is CASSLEYGGPNNEQFF.

The rearrangement links TRBV11-3 to TRBJ1-1; D gene uncertain. Germline-derived CDR1 and CDR2 are SGHNT and YENEEA. Trimming shortened V by 5 bases and J by 3 bases, and 13 bases separated the two germline ends. The CDR3 covers 14 residues. The CDR3 loop reads CASSLRSGHTEAFF. The DNA of the CDR3 is TGTGCCAGCAGCCTACGTTCCGGGCACACTGAAGCTTTCTTT.

The V and J genes are TRBV27 and TRBJ1-2; TRBD1 might be the D (5 bases). The CDR3 consists of 13 residues. CDR1 is MNHEY and CDR2 is SMNVEV in the germline V gene (reference sequence). Trimming left V 8 bases short and J 4 bases short, with 14 bases between. In nucleotides, the CDR3 is TGTGCCAGCGGGGACCCGGGGGGCTATGGCTACACCTTC. Translation: CASGDPGGYGYTF.

The chain uses TRBV15 and TRBJ2-1; D possibly corresponds to TRBD1 (5 bases). V was shortened by 1 base and J by 5 bases, with 6 bases between the two germline ends. This CDR3 contains 13 residues. Germline V lookup: CDR1 LNHNV, CDR2 YYDKDF (reference sequence). The CDR3 nucleotides read TGTGCCACCAGCAGAGCAGGGAACAATGAGCAGTTCTTC. Its translation is CATSRAGNNEQFF.

The table lists this clonotype with a few counts. The chain has TRBV7-3 and TRBJ1-1; possible D gene TRBD1, 5 bases. The CDR3 spans 14 residues. The germline V and J ends were trimmed by 7 bases and 5 bases, with 17 bases remaining between them. In germline, CDR1 is SGHTA, CDR2 FQGTGA. CDR3 region: CASTEGQGRTEAFF. In DNA, the CDR3 is TGTGCCAGCACTGAAGGGCAGGGTCGGACTGAAGCTTTCTTT.

The chain couples TRBV11-3 to TRBJ2-1; no clear D. Germline V gene lookup returns CDR1 SGHNT and CDR2 YENEEA. V shed 1 base and J shed 8 bases, with 6 bases lying between them. The CDR3 contains 12 residues. In DNA form, the CDR3 reads TGTGCCAGCAGCTTAGTGTCCGATGAGCAGTTCTTC. It encodes CASSLVSDEQFF.

The CDR3 coding sequence is TGCAGTGCTAGGGGGACCTCAACCTACGAGCAGTACTTC. It yields the protein CSARGTSTYEQYF. The rearrangement links TRBV20-1 to TRBJ2-7; TRBD1 or TRBD2 may be the D gene (5 bases each). The CDR3 extends over 13 amino acids. Trimming took off 3 bases at V and 2 bases at J, with 11 bases between the two ends. Per the germline V gene, CDR1 is DFQATT and CDR2 is SNEGSKA (reference sequence).